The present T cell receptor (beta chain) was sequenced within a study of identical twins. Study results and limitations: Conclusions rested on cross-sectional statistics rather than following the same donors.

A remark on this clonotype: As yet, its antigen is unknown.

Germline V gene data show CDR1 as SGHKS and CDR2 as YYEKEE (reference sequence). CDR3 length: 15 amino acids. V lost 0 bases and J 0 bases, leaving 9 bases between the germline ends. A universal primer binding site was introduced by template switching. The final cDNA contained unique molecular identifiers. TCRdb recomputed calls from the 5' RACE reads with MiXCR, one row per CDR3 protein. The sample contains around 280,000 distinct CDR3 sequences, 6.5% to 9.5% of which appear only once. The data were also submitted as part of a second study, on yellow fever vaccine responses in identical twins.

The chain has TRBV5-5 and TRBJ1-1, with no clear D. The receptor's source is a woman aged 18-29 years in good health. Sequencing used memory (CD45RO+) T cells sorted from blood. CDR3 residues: CASSLGGSMNTEAFF. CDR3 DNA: TGTGCCAGCAGCTTGGGTGGCTCTATGAACACTGAAGCTTTCTTT.